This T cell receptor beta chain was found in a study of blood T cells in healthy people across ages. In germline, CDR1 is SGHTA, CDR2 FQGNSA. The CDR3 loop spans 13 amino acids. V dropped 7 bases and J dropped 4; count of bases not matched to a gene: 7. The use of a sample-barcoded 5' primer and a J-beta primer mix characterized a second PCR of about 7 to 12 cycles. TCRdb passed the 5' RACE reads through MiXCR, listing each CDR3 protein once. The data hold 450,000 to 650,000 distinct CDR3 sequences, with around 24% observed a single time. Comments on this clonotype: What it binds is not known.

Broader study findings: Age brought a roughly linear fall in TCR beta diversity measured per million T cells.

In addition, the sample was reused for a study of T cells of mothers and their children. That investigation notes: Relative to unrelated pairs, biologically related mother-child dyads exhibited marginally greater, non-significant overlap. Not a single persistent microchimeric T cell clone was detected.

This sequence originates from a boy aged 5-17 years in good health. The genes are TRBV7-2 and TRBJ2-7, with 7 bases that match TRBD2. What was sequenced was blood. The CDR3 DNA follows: TGTGCCAGCATTCGGGGTAGCGGGTACGAGCAGTACTTC. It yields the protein CASIRGSGYEQYF. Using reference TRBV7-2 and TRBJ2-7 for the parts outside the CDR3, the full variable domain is GAGVSQSPSNKVTEKGKDVELRCDPISGHTALYWYRQSLGQGLEFLIYFQGNSAPDKSGLPSDRFSAERTGGSVSTLTIQRTQQEDSAVYLCASIRGSGYEQYFGPGTRLTVT.